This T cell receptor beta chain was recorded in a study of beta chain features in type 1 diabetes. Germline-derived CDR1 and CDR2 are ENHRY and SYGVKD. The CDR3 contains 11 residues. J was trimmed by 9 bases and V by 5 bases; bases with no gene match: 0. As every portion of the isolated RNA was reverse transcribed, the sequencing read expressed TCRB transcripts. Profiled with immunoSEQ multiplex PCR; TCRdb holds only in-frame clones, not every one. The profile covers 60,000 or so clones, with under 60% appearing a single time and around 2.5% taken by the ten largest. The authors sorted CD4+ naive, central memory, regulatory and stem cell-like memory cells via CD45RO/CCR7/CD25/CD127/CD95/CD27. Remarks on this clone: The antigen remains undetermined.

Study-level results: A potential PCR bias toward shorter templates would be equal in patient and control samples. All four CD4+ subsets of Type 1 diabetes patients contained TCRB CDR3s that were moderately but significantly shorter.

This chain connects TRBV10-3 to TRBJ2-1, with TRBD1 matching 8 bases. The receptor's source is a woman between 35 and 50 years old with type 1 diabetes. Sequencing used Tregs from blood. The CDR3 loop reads CAISTGGEQFF. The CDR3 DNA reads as TGTGCCATCAGTACAGGGGGTGAGCAGTTCTTC.